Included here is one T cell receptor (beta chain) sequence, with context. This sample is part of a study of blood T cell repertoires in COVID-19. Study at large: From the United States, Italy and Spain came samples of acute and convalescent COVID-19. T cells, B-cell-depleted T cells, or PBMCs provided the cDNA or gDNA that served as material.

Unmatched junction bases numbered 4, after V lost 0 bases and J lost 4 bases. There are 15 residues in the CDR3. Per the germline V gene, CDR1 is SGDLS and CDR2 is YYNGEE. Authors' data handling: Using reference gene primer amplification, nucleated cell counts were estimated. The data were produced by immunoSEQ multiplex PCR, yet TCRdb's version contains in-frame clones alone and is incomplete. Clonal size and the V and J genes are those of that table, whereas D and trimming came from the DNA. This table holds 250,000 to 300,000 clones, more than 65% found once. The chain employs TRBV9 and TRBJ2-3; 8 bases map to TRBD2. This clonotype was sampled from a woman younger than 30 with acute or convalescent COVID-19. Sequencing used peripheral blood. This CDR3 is CASSVGGRSSDTQYF. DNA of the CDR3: TGTGCCAGCAGCGTAGGCGGGAGGTCGTCAGATACGCAGTATTTT.